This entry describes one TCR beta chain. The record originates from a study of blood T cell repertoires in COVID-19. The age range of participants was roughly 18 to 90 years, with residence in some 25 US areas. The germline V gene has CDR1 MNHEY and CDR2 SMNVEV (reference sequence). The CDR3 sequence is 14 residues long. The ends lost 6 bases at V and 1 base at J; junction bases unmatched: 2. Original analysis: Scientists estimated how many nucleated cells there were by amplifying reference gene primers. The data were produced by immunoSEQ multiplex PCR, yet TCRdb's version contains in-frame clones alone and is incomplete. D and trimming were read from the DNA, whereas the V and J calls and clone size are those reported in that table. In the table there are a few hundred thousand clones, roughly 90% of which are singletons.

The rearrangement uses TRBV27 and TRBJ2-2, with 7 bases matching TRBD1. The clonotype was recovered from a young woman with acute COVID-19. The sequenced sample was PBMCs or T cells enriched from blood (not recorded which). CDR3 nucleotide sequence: TGTGCCAGCAGGGGACAGATGAACACCGGGGAGCTGTTTTTT. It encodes CASRGQMNTGELFF.